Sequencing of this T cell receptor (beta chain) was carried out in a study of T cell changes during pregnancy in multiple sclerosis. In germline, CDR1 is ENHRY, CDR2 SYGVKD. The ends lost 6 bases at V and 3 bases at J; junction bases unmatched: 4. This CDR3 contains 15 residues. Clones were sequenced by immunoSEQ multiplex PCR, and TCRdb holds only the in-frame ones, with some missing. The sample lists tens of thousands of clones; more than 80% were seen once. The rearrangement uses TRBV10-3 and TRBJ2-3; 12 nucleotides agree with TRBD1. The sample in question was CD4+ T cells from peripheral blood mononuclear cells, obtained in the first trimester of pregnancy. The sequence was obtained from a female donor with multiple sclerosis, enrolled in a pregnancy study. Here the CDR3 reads CAISLGQGATDTQYF. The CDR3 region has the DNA TGTGCCATCAGCCTGGGACAGGGGGCAACAGATACGCAGTATTTT.